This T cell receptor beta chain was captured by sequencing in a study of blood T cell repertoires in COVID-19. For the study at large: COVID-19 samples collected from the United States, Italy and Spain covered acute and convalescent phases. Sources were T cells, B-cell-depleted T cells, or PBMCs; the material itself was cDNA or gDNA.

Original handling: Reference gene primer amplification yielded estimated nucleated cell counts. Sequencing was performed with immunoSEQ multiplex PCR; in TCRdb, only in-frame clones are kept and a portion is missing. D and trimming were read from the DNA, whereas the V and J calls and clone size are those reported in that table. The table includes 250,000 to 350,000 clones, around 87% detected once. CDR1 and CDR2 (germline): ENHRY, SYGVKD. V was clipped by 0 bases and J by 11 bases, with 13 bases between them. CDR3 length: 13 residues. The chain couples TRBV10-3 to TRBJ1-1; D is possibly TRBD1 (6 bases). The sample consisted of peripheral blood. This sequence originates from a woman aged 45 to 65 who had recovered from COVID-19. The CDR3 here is CAISESYREMAFF. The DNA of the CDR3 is TGTGCCATCAGTGAGTCCTACAGGGAGATGGCTTTCTTT.